The clone carrying this T cell receptor beta chain appeared a few times. This sample is drawn from a study of blood T cell repertoires in COVID-19. Study background: Donors in the United States, Italy and Spain gave samples during acute or convalescent COVID-19. From T cells, B-cell-depleted T cells, or PBMCs came the material, which was cDNA or gDNA.

Under the authors' procedure: Reference gene primers were amplified, and this amplification served to estimate nucleated cell counts. Only in-frame clones appear in the TCRdb table, and some are missing; sequencing was by immunoSEQ multiplex PCR. V, J and clone size are taken as reported in that table, and D and trimming were inferred from the DNA itself. This sample has about 160,000 clones; about nine tenths occur once, and the top ten carry roughly 2.3%. This CDR3 region has 12 residues. The trim removed 6 bases at V and 7 bases at J, leaving 3 bases unmatched. CDR1 MNHEY and CDR2 SMNVEV come from the germline V gene (reference sequence).

This clonotype was sampled from a man aged 18 to 35 with acute or convalescent COVID-19. Sequences were obtained from peripheral blood. The chain links TRBV27 to TRBJ2-7; TRBD2 matches 10 bases. For the CDR3, the DNA is TGTGCCAGCAGCCTTAGCGGGGGGGAGCAGTACTTC. Amino acids: CASSLSGGEQYF.